The rows below give T cell receptor beta chains drawn from one sample of a study of cytotoxic CD8 clonotypes in ibrutinib-treated CLL. The assay was immunoSEQ multiplex PCR, and TCRdb's table has in-frame clones only and misses some. The sample has over 65,000 clones, 70% to 80% seen once. The starting material was PBMCs, obtained after 12 months of ibrutinib treatment. These receptors were collected from a human donor with chronic lymphocytic leukemia. Each CDR3 is given with its conserved first and last residue. Each record gives: J gene, clone size, V gene, D gene, CDR3 DNA, CDR3 protein. The D gene is left open where the match is weak. Expanded clones get a size class; other rows say once, few or many, or leave the size out.

J: TRBJ1-3; size: -; V: TRBV5-1; D: -; DNA: TGCGCCAGCAGCTTGGCTGGGGCAGGTCGAGACACCATATATTTT; CDR3: CASSLAGAGRDTIYF
J: TRBJ2-5; size: -; V: TRBV21-1; D: -; DNA: TGTGCCAACCCCACCTGGGGGGTCCAAGAGACCCAGTACTTC; CDR3: CANPTWGVQETQYF
J: TRBJ1-4; size: few; V: TRBV5-6; D: -; DNA: TGTGCCAGCAGCTTGGGTTCCGGACCCAGGCAACTGTTTTTT; CDR3: CASSLGSGPRQLFF
J: TRBJ1-1; size: -; V: TRBV7-9; D: -; DNA: TGTGCCAGCAGCTTAGCTTCCGGTCGGGGGACTGAAGCTTTCTTT; CDR3: CASSLASGRGTEAFF
J: TRBJ2-7; size: -; V: TRBV14; D: TRBD1; DNA: TGTGCCAGCAGCGCCGTTTGGGACAGGGGCCGGGACGAGCAGTACTTC; CDR3: CASSAVWDRGRDEQYF
J: TRBJ1-2; size: once; V: TRBV5-6; D: -; DNA: TGTGCCAGCAGCCCCCGGGTCTATGGCTACACCTTC; CDR3: CASSPRVYGYTF
J: TRBJ1-1; size: -; V: TRBV28; D: -; DNA: TGTGCCAGCAGTTTACCAGGGGTGAACACTGAAGCTTTCTTT; CDR3: CASSLPGVNTEAFF
J: TRBJ2-5; size: -; V: TRBV28; D: TRBD2; DNA: TGTGCCAGCAGCCCAACTGTACTAGCGGGGGTGTACCAAGAGACCCAGTACTTC; CDR3: CASSPTVLAGVYQETQYF
J: TRBJ2-1; size: -; V: TRBV10-3; D: TRBD2; DNA: TGTGCCATCAGTGATGGTGGGGGACTAGCGGGTGGTGAGCAGTTCTTC; CDR3: CAISDGGGLAGGEQFF
J: TRBJ1-5; size: -; V: TRBV9; D: TRBD1; DNA: TGTGCCAGCAGCCGTGGGGACAGGGGCAATCAGCCCCAGCATTTT; CDR3: CASSRGDRGNQPQHF
J: TRBJ1-1; size: -; V: TRBV28; D: -; DNA: TGTGCCAGCAGCTTTCGGGTTGGGGCTTTCTTT; CDR3: CASSFRVGAFF
J: TRBJ2-2; size: -; V: TRBV10-3; D: TRBD1; DNA: TGTGCCATCAGCTCGACAGGGGAAACCGGGGAGCTGTTTTTT; CDR3: CAISSTGETGELFF
J: TRBJ2-1; size: -; V: TRBV9; D: -; DNA: TGTGCCAGCAGCGTTATTCCCGAGGGGGATGAGCAGTTCTTC; CDR3: CASSVIPEGDEQFF
J: TRBJ2-3; size: -; V: TRBV11-3; D: -; DNA: TGTGCCAGCAGCTTAGGTTTCGATGATACGCAGTATTTT; CDR3: CASSLGFDDTQYF
J: TRBJ2-1; size: few; V: TRBV15; D: TRBD2; DNA: TGTGCCACCAGTCCGGGAGGGCCGGCGGAGGAGCAGTTCTTC; CDR3: CATSPGGPAEEQFF
J: TRBJ1-2; size: few; V: TRBV2; D: TRBD1; DNA: TGTGCCAGCAGTCCAATGGACAGGAACTATGGCTACACCTTC; CDR3: CASSPMDRNYGYTF
J: TRBJ1-5; size: -; V: TRBV2; D: -; DNA: TGTGCCAGCAGTGAATGGAGGTATAGCAATCAGCCCCAGCATTTT; CDR3: CASSEWRYSNQPQHF
J: TRBJ1-1; size: once; V: TRBV11-2; D: -; DNA: TGTGCCAGCAGCTTAGAGGGGGGGGCTATGAACACTGAAGCTTTCTTT; CDR3: CASSLEGGAMNTEAFF
J: TRBJ1-1; size: -; V: TRBV28; D: -; DNA: TGTGCCAGCAGTTTATCTTACAGGTCCGAAGCTTTCTTT; CDR3: CASSLSYRSEAFF
J: TRBJ2-3; size: -; V: TRBV5-1; D: -; DNA: TGCGCCAGCAGCGAGGGGACTCCGGGGGATACGCAGTATTTT; CDR3: CASSEGTPGDTQYF
J: TRBJ1-6; size: -; V: TRBV6-1; D: TRBD1; DNA: TGTGCCAGCAGTGACGGACAGGGGGTAGGGAATTCACCCCTCCACTTT; CDR3: CASSDGQGVGNSPLHF
J: TRBJ1-6; size: -; V: TRBV6-6; D: -; DNA: TGTGCCAGCAGCACACAGGGCTCCTATAATTCACCCCTCCACTTT; CDR3: CASSTQGSYNSPLHF
J: TRBJ2-6; size: -; V: TRBV18; D: -; DNA: TGTGCCAGCTCACGACCACTGGCCGGGGGTTGGTCTGGGGCCAACGTCCTGACTTTC; CDR3: CASSRPLAGGWSGANVLTF